This TCR beta chain was identified in a study of HIV-infected patients and healthy controls. Using its own MiXCR run on the 5' RACE reads, TCRdb lists one record per CDR3 protein. The repertoire holds roughly 68,000 distinct CDR3 sequences, with 19% as singletons. Germline V gene sequence: CDR1 LGHDT, CDR2 YNNKEL (reference sequence). V lost 0 bases, J lost 6 bases, and 15 bases lay in between. The CDR3 loop spans 16 amino acids. This clonotype was seen repeatedly, ten times or more. This receptor was identified in a human donor in good health. The sample was CD4+ T cells from blood. The V gene is TRBV3-1, the J gene TRBJ2-1; TRBD1 might be the D (6 bases). The CDR3 loop reads CASSQDSGAGSNEQFF. DNA for the CDR3: TGTGCCAGCAGCCAAGATTCAGGGGCTGGTTCCAATGAGCAGTTCTTC.